A single sample is the source of the 24 T cell receptor beta chains below, sequenced in a study of glioma-infiltrating T cells. The iRepertoire nested amplicon-rescue multiplex PCR amplified TCR alpha and beta CDR3s from RNA. TCRdb used MiXCR to reprocess the multiplex PCR reads, holding one entry per CDR3 protein. The sample lists under 150,000 distinct CDR3 sequences; about 39% were seen once. Sequenced input: glioma tissue, nonneoplastic brain tissue, or PBMCs (not recorded which). These receptors originate from a human donor with low-grade glioma or glioblastoma, undergoing nonglioma brain surgery, or in good health (not recorded which).

In its sample, this clonotype was seen a few times. This chain connects TRBV28 to TRBJ2-5, with D perhaps TRBD2 (6 bases). V was clipped by 8 bases and J by 1 base, with 11 bases between them. This CDR3 contains 13 residues. Looked up from germline, CDR1 is MDHEN and CDR2 is SYDVKM. The CDR3 is CASEGGVQETQYF. As DNA, the CDR3 is TGTGCCAGCGAAGGAGGGGTCCAAGAGACCCAGTACTTC.

Regarding this clonotype: A much larger clone lies one base from this, so it may be a read error. This chain joins TRBV6-2 or TRBV6-3 and TRBJ2-3; D not certain. Trimming cost V 7 bases and J 5 bases, with 10 bases left between them. CDR3 length equals 12 residues. The germline V gene has CDR1 MNHEY and CDR2 SVGEGT. The CDR3 protein is CASTNLEDTQYF. In DNA form, the CDR3 reads TGTGCCAGCACCAACCTGGAAGATACGCAGTATTTT.

The table lists this clonotype with a few counts. This chain joins TRBV6-1 and TRBJ1-6; TRBD1 matches at 8 bases. The germline gives CDR1 MNHNS, CDR2 SASEGT. The CDR3 has 13 amino acids. V lost 6 bases, J lost 7 bases, and 2 bases stayed unmatched. CDR3 in DNA: TGTGCCAGCAGGGACAGGGAGAATTCACCCCTCCACTTT. The encoded protein is CASRDRENSPLHF.

The V and J genes are TRBV4-3 and TRBJ2-3; D perhaps matches TRBD1 (5 bases). CDR1 is LGHNA, CDR2 YSLEER, per germline. There are 17 residues in the CDR3. V lost 1 base and J 4 bases, leaving 18 bases between the germline ends. Here the CDR3 reads CASSQVSGIPRADTQYF. As DNA, the CDR3 is TGCGCCAGCAGCCAAGTTTCAGGGATCCCCAGGGCAGATACGCAGTATTTT.

V usage is TRBV6-1 and J usage is TRBJ1-1; 8 bases align to TRBD1. The length of the CDR3 is 20 residues. CDR1 and CDR2 (germline): MNHNS, SASEGT. J gave up 1 base and V 1 base, and 17 bases lay outside the gene matches. CDR3 in amino acids: CASSEGGRRTGFRQNTEAFF. CDR3 nucleotides: TGTGCCAGCAGTGAAGGGGGGCGGAGGACAGGGTTCAGGCAGAACACTGAAGCTTTCTTT.

The chain uses TRBV6-2 or TRBV6-3 and TRBJ2-1, with 10 bases identical to TRBD2. The length of the CDR3 is 16 residues. The J segment lost 4 bases and the V segment lost 5 bases, leaving 8 bases of the junction unmatched. CDR1 MNHEY and CDR2 SVGEGT come from the germline V gene. The CDR3 region is CASSHEGLAPYNEQFF. The CDR3 DNA is TGTGCCAGCAGTCATGAGGGACTAGCGCCTTACAATGAGCAGTTCTTC.

This clonotype was observed many times. The chain carries TRBV20-1 and TRBJ2-1; D is unclear. The CDR3 has 10 residues. Between the trimmed V and J ends, which lost 5 bases and 10 bases, there was a span of 9 bases. In germline, CDR1 is DFQATT, CDR2 SNEGSKA (reference sequence). The CDR3 nucleotides are TGCAGTGCTTCCAGCATCGAGCAGTTCTTC. Its protein product is CSASSIEQFF.

V usage is TRBV18 and J usage is TRBJ2-7; 8 nucleotides match TRBD1. The V segment lost 1 base and the J segment 2 bases; nucleotides outside the gene matches: 7. The germline gives CDR1 KGHSH, CDR2 LQKENI. This CDR3 comprises 16 residues. CDR3 in amino acids: CASSPRQGRQTYEQYF. Written as DNA, the CDR3 is TGTGCCAGCTCACCACGACAGGGGAGACAGACCTACGAGCAGTACTTC.

The gene calls are TRBV6-2 or TRBV6-3 and TRBJ1-5; unclear D gene. CDR3 size: 15 residues. The ends were cut back, 2 bases at V and 4 bases at J, with 12 bases in the middle. Germline V gene lookup returns CDR1 MNHEY and CDR2 SVGEGT. The CDR3: CASSYPLSGNQPQHF. In nucleotides, the CDR3 is TGTGCCAGCAGTTACCCTCTCTCAGGAAATCAGCCCCAGCATTTT.

CDR3 sequence (DNA): TGTGCCAGCAGTTCACCCGGGACTAGCGGGAGGAGCACAGATACGCAGTATTTT. Protein: CASSSPGTSGRSTDTQYF. This chain uses TRBV28 with TRBJ2-3, with TRBD2 matching over 15 bases. The CDR3 consists of 18 residues. Germline trimming cut 4 bases from V and 0 bases from J; bases unmatched to any gene: 5. Germline-derived CDR1 and CDR2 are MDHEN and SYDVKM.

The chain links TRBV28 to TRBJ2-7; 7 bases align to TRBD1. The CDR3 totals 11 residues. Germline trimming cut 8 bases from V and 3 bases from J; bases unmatched to any gene: 1. Germline V gene sequence: CDR1 MDHEN, CDR2 SYDVKM. The CDR3 region is CASWDSYEQYF. CDR3 coding DNA: TGTGCCAGCTGGGACAGCTACGAGCAGTACTTC.

This chain joins TRBV12-3 or TRBV12-4 and TRBJ2-3; D uncertain. This CDR3 contains 17 residues. The ends were cut back, 3 bases at V and 1 base at J, with 17 bases in the middle. The CDR3, as DNA: TGTGCCAGCAGTTTTTGGGCCACCAGAACTGGCACAGATACGCAGTATTTT. Its translation: CASSFWATRTGTDTQYF.

This clonotype was observed once. Being one base from a much bigger clone, this may be a read error. The V call is TRBV28, the J call TRBJ2-5, with TRBD2 matching 7 bases. This CDR3 comprises 15 residues. Per the germline V gene, CDR1 is MDHEN and CDR2 is SYDVKM. The CDR3 sequence: CASTQVGGSQESQYF. The CDR3, as DNA: TGTGCCAGCACCCAAGTGGGGGGGAGTCAAGAGAGCCAGTACTTC.

This clonotype appeared a single time. The rearrangement uses TRBV6-1 and TRBJ1-2, with 10 bases that match TRBD1. The V segment lost 7 bases and the J segment 3 bases; nucleotides outside the gene matches: 2. The CDR3 has 13 residues. Per the germline V gene, CDR1 is MNHNS and CDR2 is SASEGT. CDR3 sequence: CASNGQGDYGYTF. CDR3 DNA: TGTGCCAGCAATGGACAGGGGGACTATGGCTACACCTTC.

The V gene is TRBV12-3 or TRBV12-4, the J gene TRBJ2-1, with D tentatively TRBD2 (5 bases). V was shortened by 9 bases and J by 3 bases, with 18 bases between the two germline ends. This CDR3 contains 15 residues. CDR3 in amino acids: CARSPQRTGYNEQFF. DNA for the CDR3: TGTGCCAGAAGCCCACAAAGGACTGGCTACAATGAGCAGTTCTTC.

This chain joins TRBV10-1 and TRBJ2-1, with a tentative D call TRBD1 (5 bases). Germline loops: CDR1 WNHNN, CDR2 SYGVQD (reference sequence). The V end was cut by 0 bases, the J end by 8 bases, with 8 bases between. This CDR3 has 13 residues. The CDR3 nucleotides read TGCGCCAGCAGTGAGTCTAGCAGGGATGAGCAGTTCTTC. Translating gives CASSESSRDEQFF.

This clonotype came up once. This may come from a read error, since a much larger clone is one base off. This chain joins TRBV6-5 and TRBJ1-5; D is perhaps TRBD1 (5 bases). Judging by the DNA end, TRBJ2-3 fits better; the J call may be wrong. Germline V gives CDR1 MNHEY, CDR2 SVGAGI. This CDR3 region has 16 residues. The CDR3 sequence: CASSYSTALSNQPQYF. The CDR3 DNA sequence: TGTGCCAGCAGTTACTCGACAGCCCTTAGCAATCAGCCCCAGTATTTT.

This clonotype was observed a few times. The chain combines TRBV6-1 with TRBJ2-5; 9 positions match TRBD1. This CDR3 region has 14 residues. Germline V gene data show CDR1 as MNHNS and CDR2 as SASEGT. J was trimmed by 10 bases and V by 4 bases; bases with no gene match: 10. The CDR3, as DNA: TGTGCCAGCAGTGCCCGGGACAGGGTATCAATCCAGTACTTC. Protein sequence: CASSARDRVSIQYF.

This clonotype was observed a few times. V gene TRBV20-1 combines with J gene TRBJ2-5; D not certain. The V gene lost 3 bases and the J gene lost 5 bases, with 13 bases spanning the gap. CDR1 DFQATT and CDR2 SNEGSKA come from the germline V gene (reference sequence). The CDR3 extends over 13 amino acids. The CDR3 here is CSASPAGLETQYF. In DNA form, the CDR3 reads TGCAGTGCTAGTCCGGCTGGGTTGGAGACCCAGTACTTC.

Notes on this clonotype: One end of the junction fails to match germline, which may point to a read error. CDR3 in DNA: TGTGCCAGCAGTGTTCTAGCGGGAAGCTACCAAGAGACCCGGTACTTC. Translation gives CASSVLAGSYQETRYF. V gene TRBV6-2 or TRBV6-3 combines with J gene TRBJ2-5, with 9 bases fitting TRBD2. CDR1 and CDR2 (germline): MNHEY, SVGEGT. The CDR3 spans 16 residues.

On this clonotype: At one end the junction does not follow the germline gene, possibly because of a read error. This chain joins TRBV4-1 and TRBJ2-2; 11 bases are a match to TRBD1. The CDR3 extends over 16 amino acids. CDR1 and CDR2 from the germline V gene are MGHRA and YSYEKL. CDR3 region: CASNQDGTGGTGELFF. The DNA for the CDR3 is TGCGCCAGCAACCAAGACGGGACAGGGGGCACCGGGGAGCTGTTTTTT.

The chain links TRBV6-5 to TRBJ2-7, with D perhaps matching TRBD1 or TRBD2 (5 bases each). The length of the CDR3 is 11 residues. Per the germline V gene, CDR1 is MNHEY and CDR2 is SVGAGI. Trimming took off 5 bases at V and 13 bases at J, with 15 bases between the two ends. The CDR3 bases are TGTGCCAGCAGTGAGGGACCGAAGAATTACTTC. This translates into CASSEGPKNYF.

The chain has TRBV7-9 and TRBJ1-1, with D hard to call. Trimming took off 4 bases at V and 0 bases at J, with 9 bases between the two ends. CDR3 length: 14 amino acids. The germline V gene has CDR1 SEHNR and CDR2 FQNEAQ (reference sequence). Here the CDR3 reads CASSSTPMNTEAFF. CDR3 DNA sequence: TGTGCCAGCAGCTCTACACCCATGAACACTGAAGCTTTCTTT.

This clonotype was observed a handful of times. The chain couples TRBV27 to TRBJ1-2; 8 positions match TRBD1. This CDR3 is built from 13 residues. Trimming took 6 bases from V and 8 from J; bases not matched to a gene: 8. Germline CDR1 MNHEY, CDR2 SMNVEV (reference sequence). CDR3 sequence: CASSSFQGAGYTF. The CDR3 bases are TGTGCCAGCAGCTCGTTTCAGGGGGCGGGCTACACCTTC.